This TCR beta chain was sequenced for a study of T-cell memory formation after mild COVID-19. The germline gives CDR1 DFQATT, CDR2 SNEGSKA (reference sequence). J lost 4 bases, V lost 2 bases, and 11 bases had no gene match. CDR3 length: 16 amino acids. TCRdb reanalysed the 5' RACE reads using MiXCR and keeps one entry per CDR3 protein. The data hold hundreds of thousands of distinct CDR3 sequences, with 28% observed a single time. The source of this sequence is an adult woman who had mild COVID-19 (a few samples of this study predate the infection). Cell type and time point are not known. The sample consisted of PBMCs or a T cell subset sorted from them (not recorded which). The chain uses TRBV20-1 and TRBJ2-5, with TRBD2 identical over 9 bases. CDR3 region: CSARQVAGGPRETQYF. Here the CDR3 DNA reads TGCAGTGCTAGACAGGTGGCGGGAGGGCCGCGAGAGACCCAGTACTTC.